Described below is a single T cell receptor (beta chain) sequence and its context. The data are from a study of cytomegalovirus exposure and HLA in healthy donors. Both 60 Vbeta primers and 13 Jbeta primers went into the PCR. Clones were read by immunoSEQ multiplex PCR, and TCRdb kept only the in-frame ones, dropping some. The table for this sample gives about 54,000 clones. This CDR3 contains 15 residues. Germline values: CDR1 SGDLS, CDR2 YYNGEE. V was pared by 0 bases and J by 6 bases, with 3 bases of the junction left unmatched. The material sequenced was PBMCs. V usage is TRBV9 and J usage is TRBJ2-2, with 9 bases lining up with TRBD2. The TCR comes from a woman aged 35 to 49 in good health and CMV-seronegative. Written as DNA, the CDR3 is TGTGCCAGCAGCGTAGGGTTAGCGGGAGCCGGGGAGCTGTTTTTT. Translation gives CASSVGLAGAGELFF.